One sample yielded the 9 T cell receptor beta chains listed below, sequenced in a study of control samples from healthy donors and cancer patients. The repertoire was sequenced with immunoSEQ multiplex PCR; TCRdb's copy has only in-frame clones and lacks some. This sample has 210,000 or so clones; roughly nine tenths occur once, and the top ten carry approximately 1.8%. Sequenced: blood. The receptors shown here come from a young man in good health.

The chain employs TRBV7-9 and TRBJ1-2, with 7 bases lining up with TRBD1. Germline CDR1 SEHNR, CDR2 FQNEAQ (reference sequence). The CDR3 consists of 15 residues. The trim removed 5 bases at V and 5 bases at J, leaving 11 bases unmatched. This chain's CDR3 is CASSHPVTGMYGYTF. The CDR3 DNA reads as TGTGCCAGCAGCCACCCGGTGACAGGGATGTATGGCTACACCTTC.

The chain's CDR3 is CASTPLAVPNEKLFF. The CDR3, as DNA: TGTGCCAGTACCCCCTTGGCGGTACCTAATGAAAAACTGTTTTTT. The gene calls are TRBV19 and TRBJ1-4; D ambiguous. Germline CDR1 reads LNHDA; CDR2 reads SQIVND (reference sequence). Trimming removed 7 bases at V and 3 bases at J, with 15 bases between. This CDR3 has 15 amino acids.

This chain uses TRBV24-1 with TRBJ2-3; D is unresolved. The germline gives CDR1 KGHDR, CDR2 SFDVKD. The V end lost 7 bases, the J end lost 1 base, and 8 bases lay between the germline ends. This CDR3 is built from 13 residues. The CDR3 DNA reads TGTGCCACCAGATTGACCGGCACAGATACGCAGTATTTT. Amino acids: CATRLTGTDTQYF.

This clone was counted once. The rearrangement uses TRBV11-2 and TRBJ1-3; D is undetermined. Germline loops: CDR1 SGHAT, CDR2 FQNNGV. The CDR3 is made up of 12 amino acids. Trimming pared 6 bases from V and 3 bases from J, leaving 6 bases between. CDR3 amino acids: CASSQDGNTIYF. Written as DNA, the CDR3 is TGTGCCAGCAGTCAAGATGGAAACACCATATATTTT.

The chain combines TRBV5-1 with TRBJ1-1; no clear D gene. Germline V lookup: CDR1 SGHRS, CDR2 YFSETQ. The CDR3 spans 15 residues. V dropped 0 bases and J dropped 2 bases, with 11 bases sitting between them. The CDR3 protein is CASSLEWGSNTEAFF. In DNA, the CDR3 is TGCGCCAGCAGCTTGGAATGGGGATCAAACACTGAAGCTTTCTTT.

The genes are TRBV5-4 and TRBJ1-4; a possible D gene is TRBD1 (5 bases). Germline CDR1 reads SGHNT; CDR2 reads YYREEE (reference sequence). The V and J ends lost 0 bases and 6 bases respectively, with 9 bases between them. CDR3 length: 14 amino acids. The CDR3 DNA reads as TGTGCCAGCAGCTTGGACAGGTCCTATGAAAAACTGTTTTTT. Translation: CASSLDRSYEKLFF. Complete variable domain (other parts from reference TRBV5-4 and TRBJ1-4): ETGVTQSPTHLIKTRGQQVTLRCSSQSGHNTVSWYQQALGQGPQFIFQYYREEENGRGNFPPRFSGLQFPNYSSELNVNALELDDSALYLCASSLDRSYEKLFFGSGTQLSVL.

CDR3 protein: CASSFTGLTGQPQHF. DNA for the CDR3: TGTGCCAGCAGTTTTACAGGACTCACGGGTCAGCCCCAGCATTTT. The V gene is TRBV27, the J gene TRBJ1-5; weak D call: TRBD1 (5 bases). Germline loops: CDR1 MNHEY, CDR2 SMNVEV (reference sequence). V lost 3 bases, J lost 6 bases, and 15 bases lay in between. CDR3 length equals 15 residues.

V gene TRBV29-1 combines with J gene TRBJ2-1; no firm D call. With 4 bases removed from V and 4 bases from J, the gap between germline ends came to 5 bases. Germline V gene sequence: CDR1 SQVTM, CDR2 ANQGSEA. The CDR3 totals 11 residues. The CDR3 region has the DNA TGCAGCGTTGCCGGGTACAATGAGCAGTTCTTC. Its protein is CSVAGYNEQFF.

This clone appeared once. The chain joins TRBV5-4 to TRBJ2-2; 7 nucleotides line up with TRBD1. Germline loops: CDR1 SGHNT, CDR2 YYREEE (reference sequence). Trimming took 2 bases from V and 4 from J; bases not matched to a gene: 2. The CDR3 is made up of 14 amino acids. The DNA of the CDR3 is TGTGCCAGCAGCTTAACAGGGGTCACCGGGGAGCTGTTTTTT. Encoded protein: CASSLTGVTGELFF.